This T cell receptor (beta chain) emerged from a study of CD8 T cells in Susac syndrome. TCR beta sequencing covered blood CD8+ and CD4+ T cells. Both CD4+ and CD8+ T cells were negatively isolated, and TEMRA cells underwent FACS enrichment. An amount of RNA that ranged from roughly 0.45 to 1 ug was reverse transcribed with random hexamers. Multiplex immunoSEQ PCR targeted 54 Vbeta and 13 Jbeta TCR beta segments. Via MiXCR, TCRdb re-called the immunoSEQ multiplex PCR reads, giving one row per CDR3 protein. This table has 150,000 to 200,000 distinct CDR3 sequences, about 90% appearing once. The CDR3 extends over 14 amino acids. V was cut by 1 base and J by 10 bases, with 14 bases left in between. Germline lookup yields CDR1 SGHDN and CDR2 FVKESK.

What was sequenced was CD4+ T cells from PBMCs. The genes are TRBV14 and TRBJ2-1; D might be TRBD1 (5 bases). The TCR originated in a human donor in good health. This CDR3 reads CASSQVYQGSEQFF. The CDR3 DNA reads TGTGCCAGCAGCCAAGTGTATCAGGGATCGGAGCAGTTCTTC.